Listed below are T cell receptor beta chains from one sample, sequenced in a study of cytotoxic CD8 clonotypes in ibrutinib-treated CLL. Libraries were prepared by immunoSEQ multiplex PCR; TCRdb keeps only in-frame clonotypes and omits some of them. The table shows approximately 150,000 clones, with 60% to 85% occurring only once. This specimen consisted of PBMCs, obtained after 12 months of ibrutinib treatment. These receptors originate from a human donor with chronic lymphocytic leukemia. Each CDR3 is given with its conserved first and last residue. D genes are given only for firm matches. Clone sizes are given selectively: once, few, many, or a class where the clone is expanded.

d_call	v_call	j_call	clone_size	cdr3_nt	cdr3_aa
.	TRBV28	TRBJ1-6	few	TGTGCCAGCAGTTTACGGGGGGTGGCTGGAGATTCACCCCTCCACTTT	CASSLRGVAGDSPLHF
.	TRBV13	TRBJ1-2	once	TGTGCCAGCAGCCGATGGGGGGCTTATGGCTACACCTTC	CASSRWGAYGYTF
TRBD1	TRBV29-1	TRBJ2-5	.	TGCAGCGTTGAAGAGGACAGGGGGTTGAGTGAGCAGTACTTC	CSVEEDRGLSEQYF
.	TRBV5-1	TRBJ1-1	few	TGCGCCAGCAGCTCCCGGGGCCTTAAATGGACTGAAGCTTTCTTT	CASSSRGLKWTEAFF
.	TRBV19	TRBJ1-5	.	TGTGCCAGTAGTGATGTAGGAAGTCAGCCCCAGCATTTT	CASSDVGSQPQHF
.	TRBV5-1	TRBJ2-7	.	TGCGCCAGCAGCCTGACAGTCTCCTACGAGCAGTACTTC	CASSLTVSYEQYF
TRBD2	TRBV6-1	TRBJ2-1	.	TGTGCCAGCAGTGCTGGCCTGACTAGCGGGGACGCGGGCGAGCAGTTCTTC	CASSAGLTSGDAGEQFF
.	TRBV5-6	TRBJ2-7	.	TGTGCCAGCAGCTCCGGATTCAGCAACGAGCAGTACTTC	CASSSGFSNEQYF
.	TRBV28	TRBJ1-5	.	TGTGCCAGCAGTTCTCAGGAGAGAGATCAGCCCCAGCATTTT	CASSSQERDQPQHF
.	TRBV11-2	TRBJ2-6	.	TGTGCCAGCACCACCCCAGGGAGCTCTGGGGCCAACGTCCTGACTTTC	CASTTPGSSGANVLTF
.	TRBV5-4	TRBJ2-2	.	TGTGCCAGCAGCTTGGAGGCGGGGAGTTTTCACACCGGGGAGCTGTTTTTT	CASSLEAGSFHTGELFF
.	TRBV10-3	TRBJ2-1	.	TGTGCCATCAGTGGGGGTGGGAGCTCCTACAATGAGCAGTTCTTC	CAISGGGSSYNEQFF
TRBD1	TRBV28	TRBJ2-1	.	TGTGCCAGCAGTTTGCAGGGGGTCGTATTCCGGGAGCAGTTCTTC	CASSLQGVVFREQFF
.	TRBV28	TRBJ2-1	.	TGTGCCAGCAATACGGGCAATGAGCAGTTCTTC	CASNTGNEQFF
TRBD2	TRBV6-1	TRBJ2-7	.	TGTGCCAGCATGAAGGGACTAGCGGGTATCAACGAGCAGTACTTC	CASMKGLAGINEQYF
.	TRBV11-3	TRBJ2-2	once	TGTGCCAGCAGCTCCCCCCTTTCGAACACCGGGGAGCTGTTTTTT	CASSSPLSNTGELFF
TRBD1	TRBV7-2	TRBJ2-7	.	TGTGCCAGCAGCTTAGTAGGGGACAGGGTCTACGAGCAGTACTTC	CASSLVGDRVYEQYF
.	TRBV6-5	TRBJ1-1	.	TGTGCCAGCAGCCCCTACAGGGACACTGAAGCTTTCTTT	CASSPYRDTEAFF
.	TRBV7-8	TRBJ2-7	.	TGTGCCAGCAGCTTTCGGGGGCGCGGGGAGCAGTACTTC	CASSFRGRGEQYF
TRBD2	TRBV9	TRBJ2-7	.	TGTGCCAGCAGCGTAGGTACGGGACTAGCGGGAGCCTACGAGCAGTACTTC	CASSVGTGLAGAYEQYF
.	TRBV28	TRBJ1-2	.	TGTGCCAGCAGTTTCGGCGGGAAAGGCTACACCTTC	CASSFGGKGYTF
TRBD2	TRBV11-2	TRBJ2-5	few	TGTGCCAGCAGCCCGAGACTAGCGGGGGCAAAAGAGACCCAGTACTTC	CASSPRLAGAKETQYF
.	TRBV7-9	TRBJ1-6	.	TGTGCCAGCGTGGTCGGGGGATTGAGTAATTCACCCCTCCACTTT	CASVVGGLSNSPLHF
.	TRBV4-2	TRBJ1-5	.	TGTGCCAGCAGCCAAGATCCCCAGGGAAGCAATCAGCCCCAGCATTTT	CASSQDPQGSNQPQHF
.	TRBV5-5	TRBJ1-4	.	TGTGCCAGCAGCTTCACCGACACGCAGGGTGAAAAACTGTTTTTT	CASSFTDTQGEKLFF
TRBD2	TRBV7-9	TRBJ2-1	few	TGTGCCAGCAGCCCGTCGGGCGGGAGTAGTGGCAATGAGCAGTTCTTC	CASSPSGGSSGNEQFF
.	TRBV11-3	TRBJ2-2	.	TGTGCCAGCAGCATAGGTCAAACCGGGGAGCTGTTTTTT	CASSIGQTGELFF
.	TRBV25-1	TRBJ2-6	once	TGTGCCAGCGCCCTCGGGCAATCTGGGGCCAACGTCCTGACTTTC	CASALGQSGANVLTF
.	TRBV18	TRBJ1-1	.	TGTGCCAGCTCACCGTCAGGAGCCCAGAACACTGAAGCTTTCTTT	CASSPSGAQNTEAFF
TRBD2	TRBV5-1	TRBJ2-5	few	TGCGCCAGCAGCTTGTTATCTAGCGGGGGACCCTTATGGACCCAGTACTTC	CASSLLSSGGPLWTQYF
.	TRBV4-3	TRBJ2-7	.	TGCGCCAGCAGCCAATCCAATACTACGGACTACTACGAGCAGTACTTC	CASSQSNTTDYYEQYF
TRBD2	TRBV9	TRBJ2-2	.	TGTGCCAGCAGCGTAGCGGGTTATGCGGGGGTGAACACCGGGGAGCTGTTTTTT	CASSVAGYAGVNTGELFF
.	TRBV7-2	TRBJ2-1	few	TGTGCCAGCAGTACCGCCAATGAGCAGTTCTTC	CASSTANEQFF
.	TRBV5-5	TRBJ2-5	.	TGTGCCAGCAGCTCCACCAACCCTGAGGTGGAGACCCAGTACTTC	CASSSTNPEVETQYF
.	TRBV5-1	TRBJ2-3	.	TGCGCCAGCAGCTTGGCCCCATTCGCTAGCACAGATACGCAGTATTTT	CASSLAPFASTDTQYF
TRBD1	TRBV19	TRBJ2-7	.	TGTGCCAGTAGTACGGGACAGGGCTGGGGCTACTACGAGCAGTACTTC	CASSTGQGWGYYEQYF
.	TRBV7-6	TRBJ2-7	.	TGTGCCAGCAGCGCTGCCTACGAGCAGTACTTC	CASSAAYEQYF
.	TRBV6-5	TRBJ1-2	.	TGTGCCAGCAGTTATGGACAGTTTTTAGGCTACACCTTC	CASSYGQFLGYTF
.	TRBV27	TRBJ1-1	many	TGTGCCAGCAGTACCAGGCGCATGAACACTGAAGCTTTCTTT	CASSTRRMNTEAFF
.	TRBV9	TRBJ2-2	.	TGTGCCAGCAGCGTTGGGACCGGGGAGCTGTTTTTT	CASSVGTGELFF
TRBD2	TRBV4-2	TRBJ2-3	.	TGTGCCAGCAGCCCCGGGGGGTCCACAGATACGCAGTATTTT	CASSPGGSTDTQYF
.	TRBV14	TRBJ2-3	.	TGTGCCTCCAGGCCCTCCCGGTGGCTCGAGGGGGCAGATACGCAGTATTTT	CASRPSRWLEGADTQYF
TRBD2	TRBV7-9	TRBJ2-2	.	TGTGCCAGCAGCTTAATCGTCGGGAGGACTCCCGGGGAGCTGTTTTTT	CASSLIVGRTPGELFF
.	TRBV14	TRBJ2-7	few	TGTGCCAGCAGCCAGACAGTCTACGAGCAGTACTTC	CASSQTVYEQYF
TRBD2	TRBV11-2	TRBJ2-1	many	TGTGCCAGCAAGGAGGATAGCGGGAGCCATGAGCAGTTCTTC	CASKEDSGSHEQFF
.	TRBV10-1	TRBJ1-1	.	TGCGCCAGCAGTCTCCGGGGAACAGACCCTGGGAACACTGAAGCTTTCTTT	CASSLRGTDPGNTEAFF
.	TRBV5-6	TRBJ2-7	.	TGTGCCAGCAGCTTGGCCGGGGGAGTCGCCTACGAGCAGTACTTC	CASSLAGGVAYEQYF
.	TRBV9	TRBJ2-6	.	TGTGCCAGCAGCGTATCGGGGGGCAGCTCTGGGGCCAACGTCCTGACTTTC	CASSVSGGSSGANVLTF
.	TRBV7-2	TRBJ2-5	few	TGTGCCAGCAGGTTCAGCGGACAAGAGACCCAGTACTTC	CASRFSGQETQYF
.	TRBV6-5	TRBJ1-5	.	TGTGCCAGCAGTTATGGGACACCTTATAGCAATCAGCCCCAGCATTTT	CASSYGTPYSNQPQHF
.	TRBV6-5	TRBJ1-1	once	TGTGCCAGCAATATCGCGGGAGGGAACACTGAAGCTTTCTTT	CASNIAGGNTEAFF
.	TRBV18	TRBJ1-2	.	TGTGCCAGCTCACGGGACAAAAACTATGGCTACACCTTC	CASSRDKNYGYTF
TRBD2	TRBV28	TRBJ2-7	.	TGTGCCAGCAGTCTCGTGGGACTAGCGCTCGAGCAGTACTTC	CASSLVGLALEQYF
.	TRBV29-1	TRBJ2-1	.	TGCAGCGTTGTTAGGCCCGACAAACGCGAGCAGTTCTTC	CSVVRPDKREQFF
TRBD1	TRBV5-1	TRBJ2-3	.	TGCGCCAGCAGCTTGGGGACAGGGTTCGCGAATACGCAGTATTTT	CASSLGTGFANTQYF
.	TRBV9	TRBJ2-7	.	TGTGCCAGCAGCGCCGTAGGGGGGCTCCCCTACGAGCAGTACTTC	CASSAVGGLPYEQYF
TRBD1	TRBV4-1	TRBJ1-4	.	TGCGCCAGCAGCCAAGATACAGGGGGCTCAACTAATGAAAAACTGTTTTTT	CASSQDTGGSTNEKLFF
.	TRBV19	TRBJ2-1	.	TGTGCCAGTAGTATTTTCAAGGATGAGCAGTTCTTC	CASSIFKDEQFF
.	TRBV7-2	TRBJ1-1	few	TGTGCCAGCAGCTTAGACGGTTTGAGGGGAAGGACTGAAGCTTTCTTT	CASSLDGLRGRTEAFF
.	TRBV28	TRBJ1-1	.	TGTGCCAGCAGCCGACTGACAGGCCGTGTAACTTTCTTT	CASSRLTGRVTFF